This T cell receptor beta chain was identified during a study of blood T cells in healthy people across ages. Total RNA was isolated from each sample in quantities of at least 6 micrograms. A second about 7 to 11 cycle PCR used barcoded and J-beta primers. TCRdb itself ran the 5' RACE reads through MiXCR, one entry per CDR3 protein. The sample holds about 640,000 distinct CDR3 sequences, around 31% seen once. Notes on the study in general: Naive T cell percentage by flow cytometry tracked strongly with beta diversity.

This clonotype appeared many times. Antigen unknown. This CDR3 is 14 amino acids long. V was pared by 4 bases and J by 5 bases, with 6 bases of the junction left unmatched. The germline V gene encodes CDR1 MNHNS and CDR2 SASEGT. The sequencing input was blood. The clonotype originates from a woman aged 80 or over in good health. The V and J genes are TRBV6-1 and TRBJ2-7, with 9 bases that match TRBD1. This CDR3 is CASSGGQGRNEQYF. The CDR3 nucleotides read TGTGCCAGCAGTGGGGGACAGGGAAGGAACGAGCAGTACTTC.